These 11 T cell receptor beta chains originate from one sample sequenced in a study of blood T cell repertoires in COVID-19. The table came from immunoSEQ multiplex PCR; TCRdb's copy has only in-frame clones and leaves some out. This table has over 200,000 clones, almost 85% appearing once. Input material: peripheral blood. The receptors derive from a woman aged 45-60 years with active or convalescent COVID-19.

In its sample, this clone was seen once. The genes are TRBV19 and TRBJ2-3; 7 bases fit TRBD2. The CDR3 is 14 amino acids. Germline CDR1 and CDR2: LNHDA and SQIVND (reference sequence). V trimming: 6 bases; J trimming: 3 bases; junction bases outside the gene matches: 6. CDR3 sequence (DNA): TGTGCCAGTAGGCCCCCCGGGGGGACAGATACGCAGTATTTT. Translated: CASRPPGGTDTQYF.

Here the CDR3 reads CASSLLGHGGDQPQHF. CDR3 coding DNA: TGTGCCAGCAGTTTACTGGGACACGGGGGGGACCAGCCCCAGCATTTT. The V and J genes are TRBV28 and TRBJ1-5, with D maybe TRBD1 (6 bases). The CDR3 contains 16 residues. V dropped 2 bases and J dropped 7 bases, with 18 bases sitting between them. Germline-derived CDR1 and CDR2 are MDHEN and SYDVKM.

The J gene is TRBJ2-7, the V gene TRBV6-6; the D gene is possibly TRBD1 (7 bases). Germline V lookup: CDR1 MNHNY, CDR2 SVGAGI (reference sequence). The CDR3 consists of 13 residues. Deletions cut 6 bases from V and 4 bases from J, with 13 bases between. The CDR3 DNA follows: TGTGCCAGCAGGGAGGGGGCGCGGTACGAGCAGTACTTC. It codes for CASREGARYEQYF.

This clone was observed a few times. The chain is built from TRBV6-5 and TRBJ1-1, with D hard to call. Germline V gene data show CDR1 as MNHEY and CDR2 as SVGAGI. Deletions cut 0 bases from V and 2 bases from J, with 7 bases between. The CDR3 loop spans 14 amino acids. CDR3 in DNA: TGTGCCAGCAGTTACTCCGACACAAACACTGAAGCTTTCTTT. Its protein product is CASSYSDTNTEAFF.

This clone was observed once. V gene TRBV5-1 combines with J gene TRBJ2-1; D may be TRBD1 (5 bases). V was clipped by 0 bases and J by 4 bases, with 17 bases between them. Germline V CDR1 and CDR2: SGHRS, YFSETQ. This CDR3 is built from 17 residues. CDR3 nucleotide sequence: TGCGCCAGCAGCTTGGGGGCTACAAAAGGGGTTTACAATGAGCAGTTCTTC. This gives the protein CASSLGATKGVYNEQFF.

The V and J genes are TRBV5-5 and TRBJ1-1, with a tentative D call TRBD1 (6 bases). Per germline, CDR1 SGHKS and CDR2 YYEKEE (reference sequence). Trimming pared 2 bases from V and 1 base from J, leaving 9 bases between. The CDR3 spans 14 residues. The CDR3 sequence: CASSFQTGNTEAFF. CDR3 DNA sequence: TGTGCCAGCAGCTTCCAGACAGGGAACACTGAAGCTTTCTTT.

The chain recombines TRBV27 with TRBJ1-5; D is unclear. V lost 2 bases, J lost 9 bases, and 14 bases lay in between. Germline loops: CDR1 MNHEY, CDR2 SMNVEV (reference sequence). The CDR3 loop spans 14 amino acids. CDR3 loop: CASSLSGVPGPQHF. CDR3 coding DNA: TGTGCCAGCAGTTTAAGCGGGGTCCCTGGGCCCCAGCATTTT.

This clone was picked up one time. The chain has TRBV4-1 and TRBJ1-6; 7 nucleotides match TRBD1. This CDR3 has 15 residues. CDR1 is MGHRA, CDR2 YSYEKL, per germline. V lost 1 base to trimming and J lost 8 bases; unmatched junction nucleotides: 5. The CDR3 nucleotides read TGCGCCAGCAGCCAAGGGGAGACAGGGTATTCACCCCTCCACTTT. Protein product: CASSQGETGYSPLHF.

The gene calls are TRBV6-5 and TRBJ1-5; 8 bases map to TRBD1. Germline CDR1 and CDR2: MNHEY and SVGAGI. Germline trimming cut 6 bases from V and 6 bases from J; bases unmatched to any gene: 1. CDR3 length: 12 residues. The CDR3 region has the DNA TGTGCCAGCAGGACAGGGGTTCAGCCCCAGCATTTT. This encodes CASRTGVQPQHF.

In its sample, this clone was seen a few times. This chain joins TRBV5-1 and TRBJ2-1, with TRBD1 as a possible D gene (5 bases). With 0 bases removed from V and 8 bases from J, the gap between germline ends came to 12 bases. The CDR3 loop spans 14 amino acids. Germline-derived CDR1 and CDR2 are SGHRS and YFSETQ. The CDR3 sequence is CASSLATTVYEQFF. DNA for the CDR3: TGCGCCAGCAGCTTGGCCACGACAGTGTATGAGCAGTTCTTC.

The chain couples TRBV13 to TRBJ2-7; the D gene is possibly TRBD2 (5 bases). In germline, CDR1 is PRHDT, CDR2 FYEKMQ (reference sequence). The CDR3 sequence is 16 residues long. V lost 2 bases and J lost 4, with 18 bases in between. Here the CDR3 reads CASSLQSLGVQYEQYV. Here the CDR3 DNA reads TGTGCCAGCAGCTTACAGTCTCTCGGGGTACAGTACGAGCAGTACGTC.